The 27 T cell receptor beta chains reported below all come from one sample, sequenced in a study of cytomegalovirus exposure and HLA in healthy donors. The PCR was carried out with 60 Vbeta primers and 13 Jbeta primers. Here immunoSEQ multiplex PCR was the method, and the copy in TCRdb shows in-frame clones only, minus some. The table includes 40,000 or so clones, around 68% detected once. Source material: PBMCs. These receptors all stem from a middle-aged man in good health and CMV-seronegative.

This clone was found once. The chain employs TRBV7-2 and TRBJ2-3, with 9 bases aligning to TRBD1. The CDR3 has 15 amino acids. Germline CDR1 reads SGHTA; CDR2 reads FQGNSA. J was trimmed by 4 bases and V by 5 bases; bases with no gene match: 7. The CDR3 protein is CASSTGTGYSDTQYF. For the CDR3, the DNA is TGTGCCAGCAGCACCGGGACAGGGTATTCAGATACGCAGTATTTT. Complete variable domain (other parts from reference TRBV7-2 and TRBJ2-3): GAGVSQSPSNKVTEKGKDVELRCDPISGHTALYWYRQSLGQGLEFLIYFQGNSAPDKSGLPSDRFSAERTGGSVSTLTIQRTQQEDSAVYLCASSTGTGYSDTQYFGPGTRLTVL.

The genes are TRBV6-5 and TRBJ2-7, with 7 bases aligning to TRBD1. There are 16 residues in the CDR3. Trimming removed 4 bases from V and 3 bases from J; junction bases left unmatched: 12. From germline, CDR1 is MNHEY and CDR2 SVGAGI. CDR3 residues: CASSSQSRDSNYEQYF. The CDR3 region has the DNA TGTGCCAGCAGTTCTCAATCCAGGGACAGTAACTACGAGCAGTACTTC.

The CDR3 sequence is CASRPGQGKREQFF. The CDR3 nucleotides read TGTGCCAGCAGGCCGGGACAGGGGAAAAGGGAGCAGTTCTTC. The V call is TRBV6-5, the J call TRBJ2-1, with 10 bases aligning to TRBD1. There are 14 residues in the CDR3. The junction had 9 bases not matched to a gene; V was cut back by 6 bases and J by 10 bases. The germline gives CDR1 MNHEY, CDR2 SVGAGI.

The J gene is TRBJ2-1, the V gene TRBV19; 7 nucleotides agree with TRBD2. The germline CDR1 and CDR2 sequences are LNHDA and SQIVND (reference sequence). Trimming at V came to 5 bases and at J to 5 bases, leaving 6 bases not matched to a gene. The CDR3 runs to 14 residues. CDR3 amino acids: CASSSTSVHNEQFF. CDR3 sequence (DNA): TGTGCCAGTAGTTCCACTAGCGTTCACAATGAGCAGTTCTTC.

This rearrangement joins TRBV29-1 to TRBJ2-7; maybe TRBD2 (6 bases). The CDR3 loop spans 13 amino acids. The V end was cut by 0 bases, the J end by 3 bases, with 9 bases between. Germline CDR1 SQVTM, CDR2 ANQGSEA. Here the CDR3 reads CSVEDTGGYEQYF. In DNA, the CDR3 is TGCAGCGTTGAAGACACCGGGGGCTACGAGCAGTACTTC.

The genes are TRBV4-1 and TRBJ2-3; 7 bases match TRBD2. Germline V gives CDR1 MGHRA, CDR2 YSYEKL. Losses at the gene ends were 0 bases for V and 1 base for J; bases not matched to a gene: 1. The CDR3 consists of 15 residues. In nucleotides, the CDR3 is TGCGCCAGCAGCCAAGAGGGACTACGCACAGATACGCAGTATTTT. Residues: CASSQEGLRTDTQYF.

The CDR3 nucleotides read TGTGCCAGCAGCGTAGCTGGAGCGGGGGAGGGGATCTATTGGTCCACAGATACGCAGTATTTT. It encodes CASSVAGAGEGIYWSTDTQYF. The chain uses TRBV9 and TRBJ2-3; 8 bases fit TRBD2. The trim removed 0 bases at V and 2 bases at J, leaving 20 bases unmatched. The CDR3 runs to 21 residues. CDR1 and CDR2 (germline): SGDLS, YYNGEE.

V and J are TRBV7-2 and TRBJ2-5; TRBD1 agrees at 9 bases. Germline V CDR1 and CDR2: SGHTA, FQGNSA. J was trimmed by 5 bases and V by 2 bases; bases with no gene match: 3. This CDR3 has 14 residues. The CDR3 bases are TGTGCCAGCAGCTTACCCGGGACAGGGGAGACCCAGTACTTC. It translates to CASSLPGTGETQYF.

The chain combines TRBV2 with TRBJ2-6; 9 bases map to TRBD1. The germline gives CDR1 SNHLY, CDR2 FYNNEI. Trimming cost V 6 bases and J 2 bases; bases outside gene matches: 8. This CDR3 has 17 residues. This CDR3 reads CASSLGTGRTGANVLTF. The CDR3 nucleotides read TGTGCCAGCAGCCTCGGGACAGGGAGAACTGGGGCCAACGTCCTGACTTTC.

V is TRBV7-2 and J is TRBJ1-2; unclear D gene. With 7 bases removed from V and 0 bases from J, the gap between germline ends came to 9 bases. Per germline, CDR1 SGHTA and CDR2 FQGNSA. This CDR3 spans 13 amino acids. CDR3 DNA: TGTGCCAGCATTTTACAGACTAACTATGGCTACACCTTC. It is translated as CASILQTNYGYTF.

The gene calls are TRBV2 and TRBJ1-4, with D unclear. Trimming took off 11 bases at V and 0 bases at J, with 13 bases between the two ends. In germline, CDR1 is SNHLY, CDR2 FYNNEI. This CDR3 spans 14 amino acids. CDR3 sequence reads: CAGRAEATNEKLFF. In nucleotides, the CDR3 is TGTGCCGGCCGAGCGGAGGCAACTAATGAAAAACTGTTTTTT.

The rearrangement uses TRBV6-5 and TRBJ1-2, with D perhaps matching TRBD1 (6 bases). Deletions cut 5 bases from V and 4 bases from J, with 11 bases between. CDR1 MNHEY and CDR2 SVGAGI come from the germline V gene. The CDR3 is 13 residues long. This chain's CDR3 is CASSNRAGYGYTF. The DNA of the CDR3 is TGTGCCAGCAGTAACAGGGCTGGCTATGGCTACACCTTC.

This clone was detected only a few times. The rearrangement links TRBV28 to TRBJ1-6, with TRBD1 matching 7 bases. J was trimmed by 6 bases and V by 6 bases; bases with no gene match: 8. CDR3 length: 15 residues. CDR1 and CDR2 from the germline V gene are MDHEN and SYDVKM. CDR3 sequence (DNA): TGTGCCAGCAGAGTCAGGGGGACTTCTAATTCACCCCTCCACTTT. This encodes CASRVRGTSNSPLHF.

In regard to this clone: Other DNA sequences in the sample encode the same CDR3. The chain links TRBV4-3 to TRBJ2-3, with 8 bases that match TRBD2. The CDR3 has 16 amino acids. V lost 1 base to trimming and J lost 2 bases; unmatched junction nucleotides: 5. CDR1 LGHNA and CDR2 YSLEER come from the germline V gene. The CDR3 loop reads CASSQGRGANTDTQYF. The CDR3 DNA sequence: TGCGCCAGCAGCCAAGGGCGGGGGGCTAACACAGATACGCAGTATTTT.

The chain uses TRBV7-6 and TRBJ1-5; D call uncertain. Trimming shortened V by 2 bases and J by 5 bases, and 7 bases separated the two germline ends. This CDR3 has 13 residues. Germline V gene sequence: CDR1 SGHVS, CDR2 FNYEAQ. DNA for the CDR3: TGTGCCAGCAGCTTAAAAGGAGATCAGCCCCAGCATTTT. Its protein product is CASSLKGDQPQHF.

The sample holds a few counts of this clone. The V gene is TRBV7-2, the J gene TRBJ1-2, with TRBD1 identical over 8 bases. V was pared by 5 bases and J by 8 bases, with 7 bases of the junction left unmatched. The CDR3 covers 13 residues. The germline gives CDR1 SGHTA, CDR2 FQGNSA. The CDR3 nucleotides read TGTGCCAGCAGCCCAGGGACAGGTCGGGGCTACACCTTC. The encoded protein is CASSPGTGRGYTF.

This clone was picked up one time. This chain connects TRBV5-4 to TRBJ2-7; TRBD1 matches at 9 bases. Germline loops: CDR1 SGHNT, CDR2 YYREEE (reference sequence). J lost 3 bases, V lost 4 bases, and 5 bases had no gene match. The CDR3 totals 14 residues. The CDR3 loop reads CASSQQGASYEQYF. The CDR3 coding sequence is TGTGCCAGCAGCCAACAGGGGGCCAGCTACGAGCAGTACTTC. The whole variable domain, remainder taken from reference TRBV5-4 and TRBJ2-7, is ETGVTQSPTHLIKTRGQQVTLRCSSQSGHNTVSWYQQALGQGPQFIFQYYREEENGRGNFPPRFSGLQFPNYSSELNVNALELDDSALYLCASSQQGASYEQYFGPGTRLTVT.

This chain uses TRBV30 with TRBJ2-2; D is possibly TRBD2 (7 bases). The CDR3 has 14 amino acids. The germline gives CDR1 GTSNPN, CDR2 SVGIG (reference sequence). Trimming removed 4 bases at V and 7 bases at J, with 16 bases between. CDR3 in amino acids: CAWKGGARIGELFF. The DNA for the CDR3 is TGTGCCTGGAAGGGGGGGGCGCGGATCGGGGAGCTGTTTTTT.

The chain links TRBV6-1 to TRBJ2-1; 7 positions match TRBD2. The CDR3 runs to 14 residues. Germline V CDR1 and CDR2: MNHNS, SASEGT. Trimming at V came to 7 bases and at J to 5 bases, leaving 8 bases not matched to a gene. The CDR3 DNA reads TGTGCCAGCACAAGGCCTAGCGGCCACAATGAGCAGTTCTTC. It is translated as CASTRPSGHNEQFF.

This chain links TRBV19 with TRBJ1-5; perhaps TRBD1 as D (6 bases). The germline gives CDR1 LNHDA, CDR2 SQIVND (reference sequence). This CDR3 region has 14 residues. V lost 5 bases to trimming and J lost 3 bases, with 11 bases between them. The CDR3 region has the DNA TGTGCCAGTAGTGTGGGACACTTCAATCAGCCCCAGCATTTT. Residues: CASSVGHFNQPQHF.

The J gene is TRBJ2-7, the V gene TRBV30; maybe TRBD2 (5 bases). The CDR3 is 11 residues long. Germline values: CDR1 GTSNPN, CDR2 SVGIG (reference sequence). V shed 2 bases and J shed 6 bases, with 8 bases lying between them. The CDR3: CAWSQDSEQYF. The CDR3 DNA follows: TGTGCCTGGAGTCAGGACTCCGAGCAGTACTTC.

V gene TRBV7-6 combines with J gene TRBJ2-1; tentative D call: TRBD1 (5 bases). The CDR3 contains 14 residues. With 1 base removed from V and 2 bases from J, the gap between germline ends came to 6 bases. The germline V gene encodes CDR1 SGHVS and CDR2 FNYEAQ. The CDR3 DNA reads TGTGCCAGCAGCTTAGGGACACCCTACAATGAGCAGTTCTTC. Translating gives CASSLGTPYNEQFF. The full variable domain, in which reference TRBV7-6 and TRBJ2-1 provide the parts outside the CDR3, is GAGVSQSPRYKVTKRGQDVALRCDPISGHVSLYWYRQALGQGPEFLTYFNYEAQQDKSGLPNDRFSAERPEGSISTLTIQRTEQRDSAMYRCASSLGTPYNEQFFGPGTRLTVL.

The V and J genes are TRBV7-2 and TRBJ1-6, with 7 bases that match TRBD1. The CDR3 is 15 residues long. The ends lost 3 bases at V and 8 bases at J; junction bases unmatched: 7. Germline values: CDR1 SGHTA, CDR2 FQGNSA. This CDR3 reads CASSLGGDRDSPLHF. DNA of the CDR3: TGTGCCAGCAGCTTGGGGGGCGACAGGGATTCACCCCTCCACTTT. Full variable domain (outside the CDR3, taken from reference TRBV7-2 and TRBJ1-6): GAGVSQSPSNKVTEKGKDVELRCDPISGHTALYWYRQSLGQGLEFLIYFQGNSAPDKSGLPSDRFSAERTGGSVSTLTIQRTQQEDSAVYLCASSLGGDRDSPLHFGNGTRLTVT.

The genes are TRBV9 and TRBJ1-6, with D perhaps matching TRBD1 (5 bases). The CDR3 length is 15 residues. V was clipped by 1 base and J by 6 bases, with 11 bases between them. The germline gives CDR1 SGDLS, CDR2 YYNGEE. CDR3 sequence: CASSVSGFGNSPLHF. The CDR3 bases are TGTGCCAGCAGCGTATCAGGGTTTGGTAATTCACCCCTCCACTTT. Drawing the rest from reference TRBV9 and TRBJ1-6, the complete variable domain is DSGVTQTPKHLITATGQRVTLRCSPRSGDLSVYWYQQSLDQGLQFLIQYYNGEERAKGNILERFSAQQFPDLHSELNLSSLELGDSALYFCASSVSGFGNSPLHFGNGTRLTVT.

This chain joins TRBV10-3 and TRBJ1-1; perhaps TRBD1 as D (6 bases). Trimming left V 7 bases short and J 10 bases short, with 19 bases between. Looked up from germline, CDR1 is ENHRY and CDR2 is SYGVKD. The CDR3 is 13 residues long. CDR3 coding DNA: TGTGCCATCACGGGCAGGGGAAAAGGTAGAGCTTTCTTT. This codes for CAITGRGKGRAFF.

The chain joins TRBV4-1 to TRBJ1-4; D call uncertain. Germline-derived CDR1 and CDR2 are MGHRA and YSYEKL. This CDR3 has 13 residues. Trimming cost V 2 bases and J 7 bases, with 8 bases left between them. CDR3 bases: TGCGCCAGCAGCCAACTACTCGGTGAAAAACTGTTTTTT. It translates to CASSQLLGEKLFF.

In DNA, the CDR3 is TGTGCCAGCAGCTTATCAGGCCAGTCCAACACTGAAGCTTTCTTT. This codes for CASSLSGQSNTEAFF. The rearrangement joins TRBV7-3 to TRBJ1-1; D gene unclear. The CDR3 loop spans 15 amino acids. Trimming took off 2 bases at V and 2 bases at J, with 12 bases between the two ends. The germline gives CDR1 SGHTA, CDR2 FQGTGA. Combining the CDR3 with reference TRBV7-3 and TRBJ1-1 gives the whole variable domain GAGVSQTPSNKVTEKGKYVELRCDPISGHTALYWYRQSLGQGPEFLIYFQGTGAADDSGLPNDRFFAVRPEGSVSTLKIQRTERGDSAVYLCASSLSGQSNTEAFFGQGTRLTVV.